This is a list of T cell receptor beta chains from one sample in a study of PD-L1 blockade in urothelial cancer. Only in-frame clones appear in the TCRdb table, and some are missing; sequencing was by immunoSEQ multiplex PCR. The table records approximately 70,000 clones, roughly 84% of them present only once. The source material was PBMCs, sampled around atezolizumab (anti-PD-L1) treatment. The receptor source for this set is a woman in her seventies with urothelial cancer. The conserved cysteine and the conserved F or W are not part of the CDR3 here.

V gene: TRBV30
CDR3 protein: AWRSRGALTGGEQY

V gene: TRBV9
CDR3 protein: ASSLTGPTEAF

V gene: TRBV6-5
CDR3 protein: ASSYAHEQY

V gene: TRBV5-8
CDR3 protein: ASSLVQGSTDTQY

V gene: TRBV6-1
CDR3 protein: ASSAVPGREAQETQY

V gene: TRBV15
CDR3 protein: ATSREHGLASGAGGQY

V gene: TRBV5-1
CDR3 protein: ASSPKPRDRGGVTNEKLF

V gene: TRBV9
CDR3 protein: ASSPRTGGNYGYT

V gene: TRBV11-2
CDR3 protein: ASSSGTGGMGNQPQH

V gene: TRBV10-1
CDR3 protein: ASSSFAGLENQPQH

V gene: TRBV19
CDR3 protein: ASSPPGGPLVALGANVLT

V gene: TRBV11-2
CDR3 protein: ASSRTGGQETQY

V gene: TRBV6-5
CDR3 protein: ASSSRPGQEQF

V gene: TRBV6-1
CDR3 protein: ASSEALVPQGNEQF

V gene: TRBV9
CDR3 protein: ASSVGSSGNTDTQY

V gene: TRBV6-1
CDR3 protein: ASSDLGGRGLNEQF

V gene: TRBV7-2
CDR3 protein: ASSLGSGQGRETQY

V gene: TRBV11-2
CDR3 protein: ASSAGQGGIQY

V gene: TRBV5-6
CDR3 protein: ASSLGRYGQPQH

V gene: TRBV5-4
CDR3 protein: ASSFFRDRGRGGKAF

V gene: TRBV6-1
CDR3 protein: ASSEFAVREQY

V gene: TRBV7-9
CDR3 protein: ASSPNRGTGGNQPQH

V gene: TRBV27
CDR3 protein: ASRSGSGYYGYT

V gene: TRBV11-3
CDR3 protein: ASSRTATTDTQY

V gene: TRBV11-3
CDR3 protein: ASSFSGGNTGELF

V gene: TRBV11-2
CDR3 protein: ASSSTSGGADTQY

V gene: TRBV27
CDR3 protein: ASSLDSGGRETQY

V gene: TRBV21-1
CDR3 protein: ASSKEWQGSDTQY

V gene: TRBV7-6
CDR3 protein: ASSEIALSSRDTIY

V gene: TRBV28
CDR3 protein: ASRLQGANTGELF

V gene: TRBV10-2
CDR3 protein: ASSESGLVGKLNTEAF

V gene: TRBV5-4
CDR3 protein: ASSLRGATEAF

V gene: TRBV19
CDR3 protein: ASSITETYEQY

V gene: TRBV10-2
CDR3 protein: ASSEPYISTDYEQY

V gene: TRBV2
CDR3 protein: ASSPNYEQY

V gene: TRBV7-9
CDR3 protein: ASSASPSTGELF

V gene: TRBV7-9
CDR3 protein: ASSWSHADTQY

V gene: TRBV6-9
CDR3 protein: ASSPRTSGITEETQY

V gene: TRBV11-2
CDR3 protein: ASSLAGSNQPQH

V gene: TRBV14
CDR3 protein: ASSQSRQYTEAF

V gene: TRBV28
CDR3 protein: ASSPGQTSGNTIY

V gene: TRBV7-6
CDR3 protein: ASSPFGTGKAGELF

V gene: TRBV5-6
CDR3 protein: ASSFGTATLTYNEQF

V gene: TRBV4-1
CDR3 protein: ASSFQGTSNEQF

V gene: TRBV7-9
CDR3 protein: ASSGQGSAYEQY

V gene: TRBV21-1
CDR3 protein: ASSPRLAGVFYEQY

V gene: TRBV30
CDR3 protein: AWSVDLGLTEAF

V gene: TRBV7-3
CDR3 protein: ASSSTPSGEQY

V gene: TRBV5-1
CDR3 protein: ASSSAGTRYEQY

V gene: TRBV28
CDR3 protein: ASSLYGGALYEQY

V gene: TRBV7-9
CDR3 protein: ASSLGQEKGYT

V gene: TRBV4-1
CDR3 protein: ASSNLGTSGITDTQY

V gene: TRBV2
CDR3 protein: ASNSGQGARTGELF

V gene: TRBV5-1
CDR3 protein: ASSYLGGAYNEQF

V gene: TRBV29-1
CDR3 protein: SVDGTGTNIQY

V gene: TRBV5-1
CDR3 protein: ASSAEINPSTDTQY

V gene: TRBV6-6
CDR3 protein: ASSSDLGWSPLH